These T cell receptor beta chains were read from a single sample in a study of CD8 T cells in ankylosing spondylitis. TCRdb passed the 5' RACE reads through MiXCR, listing each CDR3 protein once. Of 150,000 to 200,000 distinct CDR3 sequences in the sample, approximately 20% were seen once. The sequencing input was blood, either unsorted or a sorted T cell fraction (not recorded which). The origin of the receptors is a male donor with ankylosing spondylitis or in good health (not recorded which). Both conserved end residues are part of each CDR3. The D gene is left open where the match is weak. Not every row has a clone size; where given, it reads once, few, many or a size class.

d_gene,j_gene,v_gene,abundance,len,CDR3nt,CDR3aa
TRBD2,TRBJ2-4,TRBV12-3/TRBV12-4,many,17,TGTGCCAGCAGTTTAGCGCACGCGGGAGCAGCCAAAAACATTCAGTACTTC,CASSLAHAGAAKNIQYF
TRBD1,TRBJ1-1,TRBV5-1,once,16,TGCGCCAGCAGCTCTGGGGCAGGGGGGCCGAACACTGAAGCTTTCTTT,CASSSGAGGPNTEAFF
TRBD1,TRBJ1-6,TRBV5-1,many,14,TGCGCCAGCAGCTCGGGACAGGGTGATTCACCCCTCCACTTT,CASSSGQGDSPLHF
.,TRBJ1-5,TRBV3-1,.,14,TGTGCCAGCAGCCCAGGCACAGGACCTGGGGCCCAGCATTTT,CASSPGTGPGAQHF
.,TRBJ2-7,TRBV4-2,.,13,TGTGCCAGCAGCCCCAGGCCGATCGACGAGCAGTACTTC,CASSPRPIDEQYF
TRBD1,TRBJ2-1,TRBV7-2,many,16,TGTGCCAGCAGCCCACAACAGGGGGCGCCGTGGGGTGAGCAGTTCTTC,CASSPQQGAPWGEQFF
.,TRBJ2-1,TRBV27,.,13,TGTGCCAGCAGAGGGCGGGTGTACAATGAGCAGTTCTTC,CASRGRVYNEQFF
TRBD2,TRBJ2-3,TRBV7-9,few,17,TGTGCCAGCAGCTTAGGTCTAGCGGGAGGCAAAAGAGATACGCAGTATTTT,CASSLGLAGGKRDTQYF
.,TRBJ1-1,TRBV10-3,.,17,TGTGCCATCAGGAACGACGGCCCCGCGGGGCTGAACACTGAAGCTTTCTTT,CAIRNDGPAGLNTEAFF
TRBD2,TRBJ2-3,TRBV29-1,.,14,TGCAGCGTGGAGACTAGCAGAGCTATTGATACGCAGTATTTT,CSVETSRAIDTQYF
.,TRBJ2-3,TRBV28,.,17,TGTGCCAGCAGTTTAGAATTGACCGCCAACACCCCAGATACGCAGTATTTT,CASSLELTANTPDTQYF
.,TRBJ2-1,TRBV10-3,many,11,TGTGCCATGCAGGGAGGCGATGAGCAGTTCTTC,CAMQGGDEQFF
.,TRBJ1-1,TRBV28,many,14,TGTGCCAGCAGTTTACCCCGGGGGCAGGGTGAAGCTTTCTTT,CASSLPRGQGEAFF
.,TRBJ2-5,TRBV29-1,few,15,TGCAGCGTTGGCGTCGGGACCTGGGGGCAAGAGACCCAGTACTTC,CSVGVGTWGQETQYF
TRBD1,TRBJ1-1,TRBV4-2,.,15,TGTGCCAGCAGCCAGGGGGACAGGGTGGACACTGAAGCTTTCTTT,CASSQGDRVDTEAFF
.,TRBJ2-5,TRBV5-1,.,14,TGCGCCAGCAGCGGGGGGATTTTTGGGGAGACCCAGTACTTC,CASSGGIFGETQYF
TRBD1,TRBJ1-4,TRBV10-2,.,15,TGCGCCAGCACTGGGAGGGGACAGCGGACTGAAAAACTGTTTTTT,CASTGRGQRTEKLFF
.,TRBJ2-1,TRBV19,few,11,TGTGCCAGTAGGTTGGGTAATGAGCAGTTCTTC,CASRLGNEQFF
TRBD1,TRBJ2-1,TRBV5-1,many,15,TGCGCCAGCAGCCCAGTCTGGACAGGCGGCAATGAGCAGTTCTTC,CASSPVWTGGNEQFF
TRBD1,TRBJ2-7,TRBV12-3/TRBV12-4,many,13,TGTGCCAGCAGCCCCGGGACAGGGGACGAGCAGTACTTC,CASSPGTGDEQYF
.,TRBJ2-4,TRBV12-3/TRBV12-4,many,15,TGTGCCAGCACCGAAGGTCAGGGTGGTAAAAACATTCAGTACTTC,CASTEGQGGKNIQYF
.,TRBJ2-7,TRBV6-5,.,17,TGTGCCAGCAGTTACTCGACTGCCCCAACTAGAATTTACGAGCAGTACTTC,CASSYSTAPTRIYEQYF
.,TRBJ1-1,TRBV27,many,14,TGTGCCAGCTGTTCCCCCGGGTACAACACTGAAGCTTTCTTT,CASCSPGYNTEAFF
.,TRBJ1-1,TRBV25-1,.,11,TGTGCCAGCGGAGCTCCTATCCAAGCTTTCTTT,CASGAPIQAFF
.,TRBJ1-1,TRBV10-3,.,13,TGTGCCATCAGTGAGCCACCTAACACTGAAGCTTTCTTT,CAISEPPNTEAFF
.,TRBJ2-6,TRBV12-3/TRBV12-4,.,15,TGTGCCAGCAGTCCGCCCGGCTCGGGGGCCAACGTCCTGACTTTC,CASSPPGSGANVLTF
.,TRBJ1-5,TRBV15,.,15,TGTGCCACCAGCAGAGCCCAGGAGAGGACTCAGCCCCAGCATTTT,CATSRAQERTQPQHF
.,TRBJ2-1,TRBV15,.,12,TGTGCCACCAGCGCCAGAGGCAATGAGCAGTTCTTC,CATSARGNEQFF
.,TRBJ1-2,TRBV29-1,many,13,TGCAGCGTTGAACATGGCAATAACTATGGCTACACCTTC,CSVEHGNNYGYTF
TRBD2,TRBJ2-5,TRBV5-1,many,15,TGCGCCAGCAGCGACTCTAGCGGGAACCAAGAGACCCAGTACTTC,CASSDSSGNQETQYF
.,TRBJ2-1,TRBV2,.,14,TGTGCCAGCTACGTCCCGGGAAAGGACAATGAGCAGTTCTTC,CASYVPGKDNEQFF
.,TRBJ1-1,TRBV5-1,many,14,TGCGCCAGCAGGCCCGACAGTCGGAACACTGAAGCTTTCTTT,CASRPDSRNTEAFF
TRBD2,TRBJ2-5,TRBV24-1,.,20,TGTGCCACCAGTGATTTGCATGACGAGGCTAGCGGGGATATCCAAGAGACCCAGTACTTC,CATSDLHDEASGDIQETQYF
.,TRBJ2-1,TRBV10-3,many,15,TGTGCCATCAGTGAGTCGGGACTTCCCTCGGATGAGCAGTTCTTC,CAISESGLPSDEQFF
.,TRBJ1-2,TRBV30,few,12,TGTGCCTGGAGTCTATGGCAGGGGGGCTACACCTTC,CAWSLWQGGYTF
.,TRBJ2-7,TRBV20-1,many,14,TGCAGTGCTAGAGATAACAGCAACTCCTACGAGCAGTACTTC,CSARDNSNSYEQYF
TRBD2,TRBJ2-3,TRBV10-3,.,14,TGTGCCATCAGTGGGGGGGGACGGCGGGATACGCAGTATTTT,CAISGGGRRDTQYF
.,TRBJ1-1,TRBV9,.,15,TGTGCCAGCAGCGCCACTGTGGGAGGGCTCACTGAAGCTTTCTTT,CASSATVGGLTEAFF
.,TRBJ1-2,TRBV10-3,many,14,TGTGCCATCAGTGAGGGGAACGGGGACTCTGGCTACACCTTC,CAISEGNGDSGYTF
.,TRBJ1-1,TRBV7-9,.,14,TGTGCCAGCAGCTTTGGCAGGGAAGACACTGAAGCTTTCTTT,CASSFGREDTEAFF
.,TRBJ1-2,TRBV19,.,19,TGTGCCAGTAGTACCTCACTCGACAGGAACCCCGAAAGAGGCTATGGCTACACCTTC,CASSTSLDRNPERGYGYTF
.,TRBJ2-7,TRBV28,many,15,TGTGCCAGCACAGGATCGATGGGATTTTCCTACGAGCAGTACTTC,CASTGSMGFSYEQYF
.,TRBJ2-5,TRBV5-1,many,15,TGCGCCAGCAGCACCGCCTCGGTGATGAAAGAGACCCAGTACTTC,CASSTASVMKETQYF
.,TRBJ1-1,TRBV18,.,16,TGTGCCAGCTCACCTGGGCAGGGAGGGATGAACACTGAAGCTTTCTTT,CASSPGQGGMNTEAFF
.,TRBJ2-7,TRBV29-1,many,12,TGCAGCGTTGTTTCTGCCTCCTACGAGCAGTACTTC,CSVVSASYEQYF
.,TRBJ2-2,TRBV29-1,.,14,TGCAGCGTGTCCGGGACACTGAACACCGGGGAGCTGTTTTTT,CSVSGTLNTGELFF